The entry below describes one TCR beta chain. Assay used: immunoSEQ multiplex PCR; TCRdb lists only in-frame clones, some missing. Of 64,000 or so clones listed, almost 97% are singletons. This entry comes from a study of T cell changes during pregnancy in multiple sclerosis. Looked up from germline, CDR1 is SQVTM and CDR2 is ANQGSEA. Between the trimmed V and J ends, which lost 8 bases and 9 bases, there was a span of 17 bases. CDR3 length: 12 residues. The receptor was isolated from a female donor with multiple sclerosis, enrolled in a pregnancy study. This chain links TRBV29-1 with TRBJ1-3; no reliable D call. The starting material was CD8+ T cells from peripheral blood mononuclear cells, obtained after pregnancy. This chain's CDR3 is CSQTLSDGTIYF. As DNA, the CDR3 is TGCAGCCAGACTCTTTCCGATGGCACCATATATTTT.